This T cell receptor (beta chain) was sequenced in a study of cytomegalovirus exposure and HLA in healthy donors (dated 2017 in TCRdb). In terms of the full investigation: An earlier analysis of some 600 of the donors reported 250 to 300 Gb of sequence data and approximately 120 million unique TCR beta sequences obtained from 180 million or so T cells. An early release that covered 500 to 800 HLA-typed donors contained around 300 gigabases of sequencing data and 65 million to 100 million unique TCR sequences. Of the roughly 400 genotyped donors, about 80% fell in the genetic ancestry cluster associated with self-reported Caucasian donors. The study aimed to test whether cataloging public T cell receptors could reveal signatures of past pathogen exposure. The study profiled the T cell repertoires of more than 500 subjects by immunosequencing and related them to cytomegalovirus serostatus. A separate validation cohort of 90 to 150 different subjects was used in addition to the roughly 640-subject first cohort. The study combined high-throughput TCR immunosequencing, statistical association of individual TCRs with disease status, and machine learning to predict cytomegalovirus infection status. To study patterns of TCR occurrence, a later analysis re-analyzed previously published TCR beta repertoires from under 750 donors and added high-resolution HLA genotyping. In the later analysis, no new phenotypic data were used to find candidate immune exposures; instead, reliance was placed on TCR beta sequences and their occurrence across donors. To decide whether each TCR beta V gene segment behaved as functional or pseudogenic, an earlier analysis of some 580 of the donors relied on high-throughput TCR beta sequencing. Donor age, sex, ethnicity and CMV serostatus were collected together with the repertoire data. A later genetic analysis used genome-wide SNP genotypes for about 60% of the roughly 670 donors, treating that subset as a discovery cohort. All discovery cohort repertoires had been generated on a single sequencing platform. HLA typing included class I and class II loci at four-digit resolution. Typing coverage differed by locus: A, B, C, DRB1 and DQB1 were typed in roughly 620-630 donors, DQA1 in roughly 500, DPA1 in some 610, and DPB1 in 400 to 490. A handful of DR-DQ haplotypes were handled as single units for association and clustering because linkage in the cohort was strong. Among under 450 genotyped donors of the cohort, an average of approximately 240,000 unique TCR beta nucleotide sequences were sequenced per donor, roughly a sixth of them non-productive. Summary of the overall study and its limitations: The authors suggested that the approach could potentially be generalized to other disease states and immunological phenotypes. A further reported finding was that TCR beta sequences accurately predicted the HLA-A and HLA-B alleles for most subjects in the first cohort. CMV serostatus was the only immune exposure information available for the cohort. In a later analysis, 16,951 TCR beta sequences were associated with specific HLA alleles at a false discovery rate of 0.05. In both the original and validation cohorts, the classifier was reported to diagnose cytomegalovirus status with high specificity and sensitivity. A group of highly shared sequence variants was considered likely to be a technical artifact of the sequencing pipeline. Because HLA typing was unavailable for some donors at each locus, only the typed subset was used in association tests. A later genetic analysis associated a missense DCLRE1C variant with V-gene and J-gene trimming of TCR beta chains, and an independent cohort replicated the association. In vitro tests confirmed that a few of the cytomegalovirus-associated TCR beta chains recognize cytomegalovirus antigens. In a later analysis, most CMV-associated TCR beta chains were found to appear HLA-restricted, with HLA associations seemingly driven largely by CMV exposure. The cohort was sequenced for TCR beta chains only, and without alpha or paired-chain data the features that could be detected were limited. Sequencing depth was assumed to be roughly uniform across donors in the presence/absence analyses, though that assumption may not hold. Because the 87-base-pair reads could not distinguish some IMGT-functional V segments, including TRBV6-2 and TRBV6-3, those segments were excluded. In a later genetic analysis, fewer N-insertions in productive TCRs were reported among donors in an Asian-associated ancestry cluster than the approximately 630-donor mean. The earlier analysis of fewer than 750 of the donors excluded around 17 rarely observed V segments, including chromosome 9 orphons, because counts were too low. A total of 150 to 200 TCR beta chains were listed by the study as associated with cytomegalovirus. Most TCR sequences were seen in very few donors, while some public TCRs were found in many individuals. Assigning TCR associations to individual alleles was difficult when HLA alleles, especially DR and DQ, strongly co-occurred. A later analysis found that HLA-associated TCR beta chains were more clonally expanded and had lower generation probabilities than equally common non-associated chains. Correlated functional status among segregating V segments might be attributable to linkage disequilibrium, but an unknown experimental factor could not be ruled out. A later analysis found that TCR association rates varied across HLA loci, with DRB1 alleles showing the most associated TCRs and HLA-C alleles the fewest. Broadly in line with IMGT annotations, most TCR beta V segments showed up in productive rearrangements about 90% or about 30% of the time in an earlier analysis of roughly 590 of the donors. Several of the top co-occurrence clusters appeared to be linked to parvovirus B19, influenza, CMV and Epstein-Barr virus, according to a later analysis.

The CDR3 numbers 15 residues from cysteine through phenylalanine. This entry keeps only the CDR3 DNA: 45 bases, framed from base 1. CDR1 and CDR2 were assigned from the germline V gene (reference sequence) as MNHEY and SMNVEV. V is shortened by 6 bases, J by 6 bases, and the region joining them spans 17 bases. The library was built by means of the immunoSEQ multiplex PCR assay. The multiplex PCR relied on a mix of 60 forward primers for TCR Vbeta segments and 13 reverse primers for TCR Jbeta segments. A multiplex PCR assay on genomic DNA amplified the CDR3 region of rearranged TCR beta genes. Amplified TCR beta libraries were sequenced as 87-base-pair reads on the Illumina HiSeq System. From the authors' description of their analysis: A later analysis tallied approximately 87 million unique TCR beta chains across the roughly 610 repertoires, and some 12 million of those chains were shared by two or more donors. Raw reads were error-corrected and collapsed into unique sequences with a nearest-neighbor algorithm that merged closely related sequences to remove PCR and sequencing errors. To assign V, D and J gene segments, CDR3 sequences were aligned to IMGT reference sequences. For a sequence to be retained, at least a six-nucleotide match to both a V gene segment and a J gene segment was required. A rearrangement was called productive if the CDR3 had no stop codons and remained in frame with V and J, and every other rearrangement was called non-productive. Following IMGT convention, CDR3 was defined as the stretch from the second conserved V-encoded cysteine up to the conserved J-encoded phenylalanine. Sequences without an unambiguous match to a single V gene segment were excluded from the earlier analysis of 450 to 750 of the donors. An earlier analysis of 450 to 650 of the donors called V segments functional above 56.7% productive rearrangements and segregating when the between-donor standard deviation exceeded 5%. A statistical classification framework was built for diagnosing cytomegalovirus status from the catalog of TCR beta chain sequences. In a later analysis, TCR nucleotide sequences were compared against IMGT/GENE-DB human TR gene sequences so that V and J genes could be assigned. In a later analysis, CDR3 sequences and most-parsimonious VDJ recombination scenarios were assigned using the TCRdist pipeline. In a later analysis, every TCR beta chain was defined by the combination of its CDR3 amino acid sequence and its V-gene family, and reads without a unique V-gene family were dropped. As a way to deal with suspected cross-contamination and a sequencing artifact, a later analysis dropped nearly 600 nucleotide sequences that were highly shared and had low generation probability. A later analysis calculated a clonal expansion index for each public chain from normalized within-repertoire ranks of inferred template counts. In a later analysis, generation probabilities were computed with a VDJ recombination model fitted to out-of-frame rearrangements, and the resulting probabilities were checked against IGoR. In a later analysis, hypergeometric tests were used to score TCR-TCR, TCR-HLA and TCR-CMV co-occurrence, with a repertoire-size bias correction applied to TCR pairs. In a later analysis, false discovery rates were estimated by permuting HLA or CMV assignments 20 times. In a later analysis, co-occurring TCRs were grouped using DBSCAN, and TCRdist sequence similarity was added for clustering within HLA-allele-positive subsets. Co-occurrence clustering excluded repertoires with fewer than 30,000 or more than 120,000 public chains, plus five with anomalous nucleotide sharing. This is the immuneACCESS table as TCRdb keeps it, with only in-frame sequences that have V and J called. A part of the clones is gone; compared with another copy, unresolved V genes explain less than half, and the rest is unexplained. V, J and clone size are taken as reported in that table, and D and trimming were inferred from the DNA itself. This sample is represented by about 110,000 clones; roughly 86% of them were singletons. The ten largest clones add up to about 1.8% of the sample.

In total, around 600 healthy bone marrow donors made up the cohort. Cohort members were all nominally healthy when sampled, although unrecorded immune exposures were likely present. The donor tested CMV seronegative and was one of the 352 seronegative cohort members. Every donor gave a peripheral blood sample, and the peripheral blood mononuclear cells from that sample were used for TCR beta sequencing. The Qiagen DNeasy Blood Extraction Kit was used to extract genomic DNA from the blood cell samples. Regarding this clone: Its antigen is not yet known. Per-nucleotide qualities are absent, and no much larger clonotype sits a single base away.

The receptor comes from a middle-aged man in good health and CMV-seronegative. This chain joins TRBV27 to TRBJ1-4, with the D gene call left open. Sequencing used PBMCs. DNA sequence: TGTGCCAGCAGATCCCCGGGTCCGGGGTATGAAAAACTGTTTTTT. The resulting protein is CASRSPGPGYEKLFF.